Presented here are 23 T cell receptor beta chains from one specimen sequenced in a study of T cells in Graves' hyperthyroidism and ophthalmopathy. Authors of the study amplified TCR beta CDR3 regions from RNA transcripts. Initially, a first-round RT-PCR of the TCR CDR3 employed the HTBI primer set. One entry per CDR3 protein, called by TCRdb with MiXCR from the multiplex PCR reads. The sample holds fewer than 800,000 distinct CDR3 sequences, 16% seen once. The sequencing input was blood. The receptors originated from a man between 18 and 35 years old with Graves' hyperthyroidism.

In its sample, this clonotype was seen many times. The chain recombines TRBV27 with TRBJ2-5, with 10 bases aligning to TRBD2. The CDR3 has 16 residues. V lost 2 bases to trimming and J lost 5 bases; unmatched junction nucleotides: 8. Germline V gene data show CDR1 as MNHEY and CDR2 as SMNVEV (reference sequence). The CDR3 DNA follows: TGTGCCAGCAGTTTAGAGGCTAGCGGGAGTTTGGAGACCCAGTACTTC. This codes for CASSLEASGSLETQYF.

This chain connects TRBV19 to TRBJ2-2; D is ambiguous. V was shortened by 8 bases and J by 2 bases, with 12 bases between the two germline ends. Germline-derived CDR1 and CDR2 are LNHDA and SQIVND (reference sequence). The length of the CDR3 is 14 residues. The DNA of the CDR3 is TGTGCCAGTTGCCGGTCGCTTAACACCGGGGAGCTGTTTTTT. Translation gives CASCRSLNTGELFF.

The chain is built from TRBV5-5 and TRBJ2-1; no clear D gene. The CDR3 has 11 amino acids. Germline V gives CDR1 SGHKS, CDR2 YYEKEE (reference sequence). Between the trimmed V and J ends, which lost 4 bases and 8 bases, there was a span of 7 bases. Written as DNA, the CDR3 is TGTGCCAGCAGCCCGGCGGATGAGCAGTTCTTC. Its translation: CASSPADEQFF.

This clonotype has only a few counts. The chain carries TRBV20-1 and TRBJ2-7; D is unclear. This CDR3 has 12 amino acids. The V gene lost 4 bases and the J gene lost 1 base, with 8 bases spanning the gap. The germline gives CDR1 DFQATT, CDR2 SNEGSKA (reference sequence). The CDR3 region has the DNA TGCAGTGCTAAGGCACTTTCCTACGAGCAGTACTTC. Translated: CSAKALSYEQYF.

This clonotype was detected only a few times. This chain uses TRBV29-1 with TRBJ2-7, with 13 bases that match TRBD2. This CDR3 region has 15 residues. Per germline, CDR1 SQVTM and CDR2 ANQGSEA. The ends lost 5 bases at V and 2 bases at J; junction bases unmatched: 6. Here the CDR3 DNA reads TGCAGCGTTAATGGACTAGCGGGAGCACCCTACGAGCAGTACTTC. Translated, it gives CSVNGLAGAPYEQYF.

In this sample, this clonotype turned up a few times. V and J are TRBV2 and TRBJ2-5; 8 bases are a match to TRBD1. Losses at the gene ends were 6 bases for V and 2 bases for J; bases not matched to a gene: 14. Germline CDR1 SNHLY, CDR2 FYNNEI. The CDR3 is 17 amino acids. The CDR3 spells CASSPGQGATPQETQYF. The CDR3 DNA follows: TGTGCCAGCAGCCCCGGGCAGGGGGCGACCCCGCAAGAGACCCAGTACTTC. Full variable domain (remainder filled in from reference TRBV2 and TRBJ2-5): EPEVTQTPSHQVTQMGQEVILRCVPISNHLYFYWYRQILGQKVEFLVSFYNNEISEKSEIFDDQFSVERPDGSNFTLKIRSTKLEDSAMYFCASSPGQGATPQETQYFGPGTRLLVL.

V and J are TRBV6-1 and TRBJ1-1; D is unclear. The V gene's germline CDR1 is MNHNS and CDR2 SASEGT. The length of the CDR3 is 14 residues. V was cut by 10 bases and J by 2 bases, with 17 bases left in between. Here the CDR3 reads CATQKVAGNTEAFF. CDR3 in DNA: TGTGCCACACAGAAGGTGGCAGGCAACACTGAAGCTTTCTTT.

This clonotype was seen a handful of times. In DNA, the CDR3 is TGTGCCAGCAGTTTAGGCTACACGAACACTGAAGCTTTCTTT. It translates to CASSLGYTNTEAFF. This chain connects TRBV27 to TRBJ1-1; D is undetermined. Germline CDR1 is MNHEY and CDR2 is SMNVEV (reference sequence). The V end was cut by 2 bases, the J end by 1 base, with 8 bases between. The CDR3 length is 14 residues.

The chain recombines TRBV20-1 with TRBJ1-4, with 7 nucleotides matching TRBD1. V lost 1 base to trimming and J lost 6 bases; unmatched junction nucleotides: 2. Per the germline V gene, CDR1 is DFQATT and CDR2 is SNEGSKA (reference sequence). CDR3 length: 13 residues. The CDR3 reads CSARGQGDEKLFF. CDR3 bases: TGCAGTGCTAGAGGGCAGGGGGATGAAAAACTGTTTTTT.

This clonotype was found a few times. The J gene is TRBJ1-6, the V gene TRBV15; a possible D gene is TRBD1 (5 bases). The V gene lost 1 base and the J gene lost 9 bases, with 13 bases spanning the gap. The CDR3 length is 15 residues. Per the germline V gene, CDR1 is LNHNV and CDR2 is YYDKDF (reference sequence). This CDR3 reads CATSRVRAQGSPLHF. CDR3 sequence (DNA): TGTGCCACCAGCAGAGTCCGGGCCCAGGGTTCACCCCTCCACTTT.

In its sample, this clonotype was seen a few times. This rearrangement joins TRBV24-1 to TRBJ1-5; 8 bases map to TRBD1. CDR3 length equals 17 residues. Germline-derived CDR1 and CDR2 are KGHDR and SFDVKD. V trimming: 3 bases; J trimming: 2 bases; junction bases outside the gene matches: 8. CDR3 bases: TGTGCCACCAGTGATCCCTGGACAGGGCCCGGCAATCAGCCCCAGCATTTT. Residues: CATSDPWTGPGNQPQHF.

The V and J genes are TRBV7-3 and TRBJ2-3, with 9 bases aligning to TRBD2. CDR1 and CDR2 from the germline V gene are SGHTA and FQGTGA. There are 16 residues in the CDR3. J gave up 6 bases and V 1 base, and 8 bases lay outside the gene matches. CDR3 sequence (DNA): TGTGCCAGCAGCTTAAGGGCTAGCGGGACTCATGATACGCAGTATTTT. Protein: CASSLRASGTHDTQYF. Drawing the rest from reference TRBV7-3 and TRBJ2-3, the complete variable domain is GAGVSQTPSNKVTEKGKYVELRCDPISGHTALYWYRQSLGQGPEFLIYFQGTGAADDSGLPNDRFFAVRPEGSVSTLKIQRTERGDSAVYLCASSLRASGTHDTQYFGPGTRLTVL.

This clonotype was found many times. For the CDR3, the DNA is TGTGCCAGCAAGCGCAGGGGATCGGATTCACCCCTCCACTTT. Protein sequence: CASKRRGSDSPLHF. The chain has TRBV2 and TRBJ1-6; D may be TRBD1 (6 bases). Trimming took off 7 bases at V and 8 bases at J, with 15 bases between the two ends. The CDR3 has 14 residues. Germline-derived CDR1 and CDR2 are SNHLY and FYNNEI. The variable domain in full, completed from reference TRBV2 and TRBJ1-6, reads EPEVTQTPSHQVTQMGQEVILRCVPISNHLYFYWYRQILGQKVEFLVSFYNNEISEKSEIFDDQFSVERPDGSNFTLKIRSTKLEDSAMYFCASKRRGSDSPLHFGNGTRLTVT.

This clonotype was seen at least ten times. This sequence joins TRBV28 and TRBJ2-3; TRBD2 matches 11 bases. Germline values: CDR1 MDHEN, CDR2 SYDVKM. The J segment lost 4 bases and the V segment lost 4 bases, leaving 4 bases of the junction unmatched. CDR3 size: 15 residues. The CDR3 sequence: CASSSSGRNSDTQYF. Here the CDR3 DNA reads TGTGCCAGCAGTTCTAGCGGGAGGAATTCAGATACGCAGTATTTT. The variable domain in full, completed from reference TRBV28 and TRBJ2-3, reads DVKVTQSSRYLVKRTGEKVFLECVQDMDHENMFWYRQDPGLGLRLIYFSYDVKMKEKGDIPEGYSVSREKKERFSLILESASTNQTSMYLCASSSSGRNSDTQYFGPGTRLTVL.

This clonotype was seen repeatedly, ten times or more. The DNA of the CDR3 is TGTGCCAGCAGTTTATCGGCAGGGCCCTATGGCTACACCTTC. Protein product: CASSLSAGPYGYTF. V gene TRBV27 combines with J gene TRBJ1-2; the D gene is possibly TRBD1 (5 bases). The ends were cut back, 0 bases at V and 4 bases at J, with 9 bases in the middle. The CDR3 loop spans 14 amino acids. Per the germline V gene, CDR1 is MNHEY and CDR2 is SMNVEV (reference sequence).

The chain has TRBV20-1 and TRBJ2-7, with a weak D call TRBD2 (5 bases). Germline CDR1 reads DFQATT; CDR2 reads SNEGSKA (reference sequence). V was pared by 3 bases and J by 4 bases, with 16 bases between. The CDR3 is 14 residues long. The CDR3 DNA reads as TGCAGTGCTAGCGGTGGCTCAGCGGAGTACGAGCAGTACTTC. It translates to CSASGGSAEYEQYF.

A few counts support this clonotype. The V call is TRBV6-5, the J call TRBJ2-5, with 9 bases aligning to TRBD2. The CDR3 contains 15 residues. Germline V CDR1 and CDR2: MNHEY, SVGAGI. V was pared by 0 bases and J by 3 bases, with 2 bases of the junction left unmatched. The CDR3 nucleotides read TGTGCCAGCAGTTACTCCTTAGCGGGAGAAGAGACCCAGTACTTC. Its protein is CASSYSLAGEETQYF.

This clonotype was observed a few times. An end of the junction does not agree with germline; a read error may underlie this. The CDR3 sequence is CSARGTAEYF. Here the CDR3 DNA reads TGCAGTGCCAGAGGGACAGCGGAGTACTTC. This rearrangement joins TRBV20-1 to TRBJ2-5; 7 positions agree with TRBD1. This CDR3 is built from 10 residues. Germline V gene sequence: CDR1 DFQATT, CDR2 SNEGSKA (reference sequence).

This clonotype was observed at least ten times. This chain joins TRBV20-1 and TRBJ2-5, with 10 positions matching TRBD1. J lost 1 base, V lost 2 bases, and 1 base had no gene match. CDR1 DFQATT and CDR2 SNEGSKA come from the germline V gene (reference sequence). This CDR3 spans 14 amino acids. CDR3 nucleotides: TGCAGTGCTAGAAGGGACAGGGGCCAAGAGACCCAGTACTTC. Its translation is CSARRDRGQETQYF.

As concerns this clonotype: This may stem from a read error, because a much larger clone lies one nucleotide away. The gene calls are TRBV6-9 and TRBJ2-3, with D hard to call. CDR1 and CDR2 from the germline V gene are MNHGY and SVAAGI. CDR3 size: 14 residues. Deletions cut 11 bases from V and 1 base from J, with 16 bases between. The CDR3 nucleotides are TGTGCCGGCCCCGATGCAGTCCGCACAGATACGCAGTATTTT. Its protein is CAGPDAVRTDTQYF.

Ten or more counts support this clonotype. The V call is TRBV6-2 or TRBV6-3, the J call TRBJ2-5; a possible D gene is TRBD2 (6 bases). V was trimmed by 7 bases and J by 0 bases, leaving 15 bases between them. CDR3 length: 15 residues. CDR1 MNHEY and CDR2 SVGEGT come from the germline V gene. CDR3 bases: TGTGCCAGCACCCCGGGTAGCGGCTACCAAGAGACCCAGTACTTC. It specifies CASTPGSGYQETQYF.

The V and J genes are TRBV27 and TRBJ2-7; D gene ambiguous. CDR1 and CDR2 from the germline V gene are MNHEY and SMNVEV (reference sequence). V lost 6 bases, J lost 0 bases, and 21 bases lay in between. The CDR3 loop spans 17 amino acids. CDR3 sequence (DNA): TGTGCCAGCAGACAAGCCCGTGGTACTGGAAACTCCTACGAGCAGTACTTC. Residues: CASRQARGTGNSYEQYF.

This chain connects TRBV7-9 to TRBJ1-1; D is undetermined. The V and J ends lost 1 base and 3 bases respectively, with 6 bases between them. The V gene's germline CDR1 is SEHNR and CDR2 FQNEAQ (reference sequence). This CDR3 has 13 amino acids. In DNA form, the CDR3 reads TGTGCCAGCAGCTTAGTTTTTGACACTGAAGCTTTCTTT. Translated, it gives CASSLVFDTEAFF.